One sample yielded the 25 T cell receptor beta chains listed below, sequenced in a study of T cell changes during pregnancy in multiple sclerosis. TCRdb's table, derived via immunoSEQ multiplex PCR, lists solely in-frame clones and lacks some. The sample lists under 50,000 clones, around 92% occurring once. This specimen consisted of CD8+ T cells from peripheral blood mononuclear cells, obtained before pregnancy. These receptors were taken from a female donor with multiple sclerosis, enrolled in a pregnancy study.

This rearrangement joins TRBV14 to TRBJ2-1; 14 positions match TRBD2. The germline V gene encodes CDR1 SGHDN and CDR2 FVKESK. J lost 7 bases, V lost 4 bases, and 3 bases had no gene match. There are 15 residues in the CDR3. Written as DNA, the CDR3 is TGTGCCAGCAGCCTCGGGACTAGCGGGAGTAATGAGCAGTTCTTC. Its protein product is CASSLGTSGSNEQFF.

The sample holds one count of this clone. This chain joins TRBV27 and TRBJ1-5; D might be TRBD1 (6 bases). Trimming pared 5 bases from V and 6 bases from J, leaving 23 bases between. In germline, CDR1 is MNHEY, CDR2 SMNVEV (reference sequence). This CDR3 has 17 residues. CDR3 coding DNA: TGTGCCAGCAGTGTTACCAAGGGAGGGGGGGTTGGTCAGCCCCAGCATTTT. It is translated as CASSVTKGGGVGQPQHF.

The chain carries TRBV7-3 and TRBJ1-1; D remains unclear. The CDR3 spans 12 residues. V was cut by 4 bases and J by 1 base, with 4 bases left in between. Germline V lookup: CDR1 SGHTA, CDR2 FQGTGA. Written as DNA, the CDR3 is TGTGCCAGCAGCTCACAGAACACTGAAGCTTTCTTT. It is translated as CASSSQNTEAFF.

The CDR3: CASSRLSREKLFF. As DNA, the CDR3 is TGTGCCAGCAGTCGACTCTCGAGGGAAAAACTGTTTTTT. The chain recombines TRBV27 with TRBJ1-4, with D uncertain. Looked up from germline, CDR1 is MNHEY and CDR2 is SMNVEV (reference sequence). Trimming removed 5 bases from V and 8 bases from J, with 12 bases in between. The CDR3 spans 13 residues.

The V and J genes are TRBV5-4 and TRBJ1-2, with D maybe TRBD1 (6 bases). CDR3 length: 14 residues. From germline, CDR1 is SGHNT and CDR2 YYREEE (reference sequence). Trimming took off 4 bases at V and 4 bases at J, with 14 bases between the two ends. CDR3 sequence (DNA): TGTGCCAGCAGCGTGGTGGGGGCTGGCTATGGCTACACCTTC. It translates to CASSVVGAGYGYTF.

This clone was counted at least ten times. V usage is TRBV19 and J usage is TRBJ1-5, with 8 positions matching TRBD1. J was trimmed by 5 bases and V by 5 bases; bases with no gene match: 8. The V gene's germline CDR1 is LNHDA and CDR2 SQIVND (reference sequence). CDR3 length: 15 amino acids. CDR3 coding DNA: TGTGCCAGTAGTCCCCGACAGGGGACTTATCAGCCCCAGCATTTT. This sequence encodes CASSPRQGTYQPQHF.

This chain joins TRBV19 and TRBJ2-3, with 11 bases lining up with TRBD2. V trimming: 6 bases; J trimming: 5 bases; junction bases outside the gene matches: 7. In germline, CDR1 is LNHDA, CDR2 SQIVND (reference sequence). There are 15 residues in the CDR3. CDR3 sequence (DNA): TGTGCCAGTAGGCTACTAGCGGGGGCCAAAGATACGCAGTATTTT. Translation: CASRLLAGAKDTQYF.

The chain has TRBV5-1 and TRBJ1-2; 7 nucleotides line up with TRBD1. The V gene's germline CDR1 is SGHRS and CDR2 YFSETQ. The trim removed 4 bases at V and 6 bases at J, leaving 12 bases unmatched. The CDR3 runs 15 residues. CDR3: CASSGPTGVKDGYTF. The CDR3 DNA reads as TGCGCCAGCAGCGGACCCACAGGGGTTAAGGATGGCTACACCTTC.

The chain combines TRBV6-5 with TRBJ1-2, with D possibly being TRBD1 (5 bases). The CDR3 runs to 16 residues. Germline CDR1 and CDR2: MNHEY and SVGAGI. Trimming took off 0 bases at V and 7 bases at J, with 18 bases between the two ends. CDR3 DNA sequence: TGTGCCAGCAGTTACTCCGCTGGCGGGACGGGCCTTGGCTACACCTTC. Encoded protein: CASSYSAGGTGLGYTF.

This clone was counted a few times. This rearrangement joins TRBV6-5 to TRBJ1-2; D gene unclear. V lost 10 bases, J lost 4 bases, and 10 bases lay in between. Germline V gene lookup returns CDR1 MNHEY and CDR2 SVGAGI. The CDR3 runs to 11 residues. CDR3 nucleotide sequence: TGTGCCACAACAGACACCTATGGCTACACCTTC. Encoded protein: CATTDTYGYTF.

This chain links TRBV9 with TRBJ2-2; 14 nucleotides match TRBD2. Germline V gene data show CDR1 as SGDLS and CDR2 as YYNGEE. This CDR3 comprises 19 residues. Trimming cost V 0 bases and J 0 bases; bases outside gene matches: 4. The CDR3 nucleotides are TGTGCCAGCAGCGTAGGACTAGCGGGAGGGCCCCCGAACACCGGGGAGCTGTTTTTT. It translates to CASSVGLAGGPPNTGELFF.

The chain carries TRBV2 and TRBJ1-5, with 8 bases that match TRBD1. From germline, CDR1 is SNHLY and CDR2 FYNNEI. Trimming at V came to 2 bases and at J to 6 bases, leaving 15 bases not matched to a gene. This CDR3 spans 18 amino acids. The CDR3 region has the DNA TGTGCCAGCAGTGAATCATGGCAGGGGGCCCCATCCGTTCAGCCCCAGCATTTT. It translates to CASSESWQGAPSVQPQHF.

The chain links TRBV6-5 to TRBJ1-2; TRBD1 is a possible D gene (6 bases). The CDR3 consists of 14 residues. V was pared by 1 base and J by 3 bases, with 9 bases between. CDR1 and CDR2 from the germline V gene are MNHEY and SVGAGI. The CDR3 is CASSYLRGYYGYTF. The CDR3 DNA follows: TGTGCCAGCAGTTACTTAAGGGGGTACTATGGCTACACCTTC.

The rearrangement links TRBV9 to TRBJ2-2, with D unresolved. The CDR3 consists of 12 residues. Germline V gene sequence: CDR1 SGDLS, CDR2 YYNGEE. Trimming shortened V by 5 bases and J by 2 bases, and 4 bases separated the two germline ends. The CDR3 loop reads CASSPNTGELFF. The CDR3 bases are TGTGCCAGCAGTCCAAACACCGGGGAGCTGTTTTTT.

The gene calls are TRBV27 and TRBJ1-1; a weak D match, TRBD1 (6 bases). The CDR3 has 13 residues. Germline assignment: CDR1 MNHEY and CDR2 SMNVEV (reference sequence). V shed 3 bases and J shed 4 bases, with 9 bases lying between them. In nucleotides, the CDR3 is TGTGCCAGCAGTTTGGCAGGGGTCACTGAAGCTTTCTTT. This encodes CASSLAGVTEAFF.

The CDR3 bases are TGTGCCAGCAGCCTCTGGGGTAGCGGAAGCACAGATACGCAGTATTTT. Translated, it gives CASSLWGSGSTDTQYF. The chain employs TRBV11-2 and TRBJ2-3; D possibly corresponds to TRBD2 (6 bases). From germline, CDR1 is SGHAT and CDR2 FQNNGV. Trimming took off 5 bases at V and 0 bases at J, with 15 bases between the two ends. This CDR3 spans 16 amino acids.

The chain uses TRBV7-9 and TRBJ2-5; 11 positions match TRBD1. The CDR3 is 18 amino acids. Per germline, CDR1 SEHNR and CDR2 FQNEAQ (reference sequence). V shed 4 bases and J 5 bases; nucleotides not matched to a gene: 15. This chain's CDR3 is CASSSPRDRGTRAETQYF. The DNA of the CDR3 is TGTGCCAGCAGCTCACCTCGGGACAGGGGGACCCGCGCGGAGACCCAGTACTTC.

This clone was observed at least ten times. V and J are TRBV11-2 and TRBJ2-7; 9 bases are shared with TRBD2. Trimming cost V 4 bases and J 7 bases; bases outside gene matches: 14. This CDR3 region has 16 residues. Germline loops: CDR1 SGHAT, CDR2 FQNNGV. The CDR3 here is CASSSSPVAGAKEQYF. As DNA, the CDR3 is TGTGCCAGCAGCTCCTCCCCGGTAGCGGGAGCAAAAGAGCAGTACTTC.

The rearrangement uses TRBV9 and TRBJ2-1; 8 bases map to TRBD2. CDR3 length equals 16 residues. Trimming at V came to 3 bases and at J to 0 bases, leaving 5 bases not matched to a gene. Germline assignment: CDR1 SGDLS and CDR2 YYNGEE. Here the CDR3 reads CASSGSGGGSYNEQFF. The CDR3 coding sequence is TGTGCCAGCAGCGGGAGCGGGGGTGGCTCCTACAATGAGCAGTTCTTC.

This chain joins TRBV27 and TRBJ2-2; D gene unclear. The CDR3 runs 12 residues. Germline V CDR1 and CDR2: MNHEY, SMNVEV (reference sequence). Between the trimmed V and J ends, which lost 5 bases and 9 bases, there was a span of 10 bases. CDR3 nucleotides: TGTGCCAGCAGTCTGACAAGTCGGGAGCTGTTTTTT. Translation: CASSLTSRELFF.

The chain combines TRBV7-9 with TRBJ2-2; 11 bases are shared with TRBD2. Germline lookup yields CDR1 SEHNR and CDR2 FQNEAQ (reference sequence). The V segment lost 4 bases and the J segment 6 bases; nucleotides outside the gene matches: 16. This CDR3 has 19 residues. The CDR3 region is CASSSSTLAGVSWAGELFF. Here the CDR3 DNA reads TGTGCCAGCAGCTCCTCCACACTAGCGGGGGTCTCATGGGCCGGGGAGCTGTTTTTT.

The V gene is TRBV5-1, the J gene TRBJ1-2; D perhaps matches TRBD1 (6 bases). The V gene's germline CDR1 is SGHRS and CDR2 YFSETQ. The V end was cut by 0 bases, the J end by 1 base, with 16 bases between. This CDR3 is built from 17 residues. CDR3 coding DNA: TGCGCCAGCAGCTTGGCCAGTTTTCAGGGGATTAACTATGGCTACACCTTC. This sequence encodes CASSLASFQGINYGYTF.

The chain uses TRBV27 and TRBJ1-4, with 7 bases that match TRBD1. CDR3 length: 14 amino acids. J gave up 8 bases and V 5 bases, and 8 bases lay outside the gene matches. Germline CDR1 and CDR2: MNHEY and SMNVEV (reference sequence). CDR3 bases: TGTGCCAGCAGTCCCCACAGGGGTGGGGAAAAACTGTTTTTT. It codes for CASSPHRGGEKLFF.

V is TRBV2 and J is TRBJ1-2; D is perhaps TRBD1 (5 bases). The CDR3 length is 15 residues. Trimming removed 1 base at V and 1 base at J, with 10 bases between. Germline-derived CDR1 and CDR2 are SNHLY and FYNNEI. CDR3 sequence: CASSEGWGSNYGYTF. CDR3 sequence (DNA): TGTGCCAGCAGTGAAGGATGGGGCAGTAACTATGGCTACACCTTC. Variable domain in full (rest from reference TRBV2 and TRBJ1-2): EPEVTQTPSHQVTQMGQEVILRCVPISNHLYFYWYRQILGQKVEFLVSFYNNEISEKSEIFDDQFSVERPDGSNFTLKIRSTKLEDSAMYFCASSEGWGSNYGYTFGSGTRLTVV.

Notes on this clone: At one end the junction does not follow the germline gene, possibly because of a read error. The V and J genes are TRBV7-9 and TRBJ1-1; 7 bases are a match to TRBD1. This CDR3 is built from 13 residues. Germline CDR1 SEHNR, CDR2 FQNEAQ (reference sequence). The CDR3 loop reads CASTLGGLTEAFF. CDR3 DNA: TGTGCCAGCACCTTAGGGGGCCTCACTGAAGCTTTCTTT.